Listed here are 10 T cell receptor beta chains from one sample, sequenced in a study of blood T cell repertoires in COVID-19. Assay used: immunoSEQ multiplex PCR; TCRdb lists only in-frame clones, some missing. Seen here are 25,000 to 30,000 clones, 90% observed once, and the top ten hold roughly 1.8%. The sequencing sample was made of peripheral blood. The receptors originated from an older woman with active COVID-19.

The chain couples TRBV21-1 to TRBJ2-7; the listed D gene, TRBD2, was not tested against the DNA. TRBV21-1 is flagged as a pseudogene. CDR3 length: 16 residues. The CDR3 region has the DNA TGTGCCAGCAGCAAAGAATTCTGGGAGGGCCCGTACGAGCAGTACTTC. Protein sequence: CASSKEFWEGPYEQYF.

This chain connects TRBV19 to TRBJ1-5; 7 nucleotides agree with TRBD1. The junction had 9 bases not matched to a gene; V was cut back by 10 bases and J by 9 bases. Germline loops: CDR1 LNHDA, CDR2 SQIVND (reference sequence). CDR3 length: 12 amino acids. CDR3 sequence: CATRQGLAPQHF. CDR3 coding DNA: TGTGCCACCCGACAGGGACTCGCGCCCCAGCATTTT.

The chain combines TRBV5-4 with TRBJ2-1; 8 bases agree with TRBD2. The V segment lost 1 base and the J segment 6 bases; nucleotides outside the gene matches: 6. The CDR3 is 15 residues long. Germline V CDR1 and CDR2: SGHNT, YYREEE (reference sequence). The CDR3 loop is CASSLPWSGSNEQFF. Written as DNA, the CDR3 is TGTGCCAGCAGCTTGCCTTGGAGCGGGAGCAATGAGCAGTTCTTC.

This clone has a single count. The chain uses TRBV28 and TRBJ2-7; the D is unclear. Trimming stripped 7 bases from V and 6 bases from J, with 10 bases between. Germline V gene data show CDR1 as MDHEN and CDR2 as SYDVKM. There are 11 residues in the CDR3. CDR3 in DNA: TGTGCCAGCATGGCGACACGCGAGCAGTACTTC. The encoded protein is CASMATREQYF.

The V gene is TRBV7-8, the J gene TRBJ2-7; 9 bases fit TRBD2. Germline V gene lookup returns CDR1 SGHVS and CDR2 FQNEAQ. The V gene end was trimmed by 1 base and the J gene end by 1 base; junction bases not matched to a gene: 2. The CDR3 is made up of 15 amino acids. The DNA of the CDR3 is TGTGCCAGCAGCTTAGGGCTAGCGGGGTCCTACGAGCAGTACTTC. Protein product: CASSLGLAGSYEQYF.

The chain is built from TRBV6-5 and TRBJ2-7, with TRBD2 matching over 9 bases. The germline CDR1 and CDR2 sequences are MNHEY and SVGAGI. V was pared by 6 bases and J by 3 bases, with 9 bases of the junction left unmatched. The CDR3 consists of 15 residues. The CDR3 protein is CASSRRLADFYEQYF. CDR3 coding DNA: TGTGCCAGCAGCCGTCGACTAGCGGACTTCTACGAGCAGTACTTC.

This clone occurred a few times. The rearrangement uses TRBV6-5 and TRBJ2-1; a possible D gene is TRBD1 (6 bases). Trimming removed 4 bases at V and 6 bases at J, with 16 bases between. The CDR3 is 15 residues long. CDR1 MNHEY and CDR2 SVGAGI come from the germline V gene. CDR3 bases: TGTGCCAGCAGTTCCCGACAGGTTCACCGCAATGAGCAGTTCTTC. Translated: CASSSRQVHRNEQFF.

The V call is TRBV2, the J call TRBJ2-1, with TRBD2 matching over 12 bases. V lost 11 bases to trimming and J lost 8 bases; unmatched junction nucleotides: 13. Germline V gene data show CDR1 as SNHLY and CDR2 as FYNNEI. The CDR3 is 15 amino acids. The CDR3 coding sequence is TGTGCCGGGACCCTAACTAGCGGGAGGTACGATGAGCAGTTCTTC. It specifies CAGTLTSGRYDEQFF.

The rearrangement uses TRBV28 and TRBJ1-6, with a tentative D call TRBD1 (5 bases). Trimming took off 5 bases at V and 5 bases at J, with 22 bases between the two ends. This CDR3 spans 18 amino acids. The germline CDR1 and CDR2 sequences are MDHEN and SYDVKM. CDR3 protein: CASSPLSPGYENNSPLHF. CDR3 nucleotide sequence: TGTGCCAGCAGTCCACTGTCCCCAGGGTACGAAAATAATTCACCCCTCCACTTT.

The CDR3 coding sequence is TGTGCCAGCAGCTCGACCGGCGGGGATACGCAGTATTTT. Translating it yields CASSSTGGDTQYF. This chain connects TRBV7-9 to TRBJ2-3; D is possibly TRBD2 (5 bases). Trimming stripped 4 bases from V and 6 bases from J, with 11 bases between. The germline gives CDR1 SEHNR, CDR2 FQNEAQ (reference sequence). The CDR3 extends over 13 amino acids.